This TCR beta chain appears in the sequencing data of a study of long-term antiretroviral therapy in people with HIV. The libraries were made with immunoSEQ v3.0 at survey level. Clones were sequenced by immunoSEQ multiplex PCR, and TCRdb holds only the in-frame ones, with some missing. The sample lists fewer than 45,000 clones, about 96% occurring once. Material: unsorted PBMCs, obtained 3.7 years after starting antiretroviral therapy. The clonotype comes from a woman between 45 and 60 years old with HIV.

As DNA, the CDR3 is TGTGCCATCAGTGATAAAGGGTACAATGAGCAGTTCTTC. Protein product: CAISDKGYNEQFF. The chain is built from TRBV10-3 and TRBJ2-1; D is uncertain. The germline V gene encodes CDR1 ENHRY and CDR2 SYGVKD. This CDR3 spans 13 amino acids. The V end was cut by 3 bases, the J end by 4 bases, with 7 bases between.